What follows describes a single T cell receptor (beta chain). The sample comes from a study of cytotoxic CD8 clonotypes in ibrutinib-treated CLL. V was clipped by 0 bases and J by 6 bases; unmatched bases: 5. There are 14 residues in the CDR3. The germline V gene encodes CDR1 SGDLS and CDR2 YYNGEE. Only in-frame clones appear in the TCRdb table, and some are missing; sequencing was by immunoSEQ multiplex PCR. In the table there are over 150,000 clones, more than 75% of which are singletons. Source: PBMCs, taken after 12 months of ibrutinib treatment. The source of this sequence is a human donor with chronic lymphocytic leukemia. The rearrangement uses TRBV9 and TRBJ1-2; TRBD1 matches 7 bases. The CDR3 nucleotides are TGTGCCAGCAGCGTAGCTGGAACAGGGGATGGCTACACCTTC. Its translation: CASSVAGTGDGYTF.